The 8 T cell receptor beta chains below all came from one sample that was sequenced in a study of blood T cell repertoires in COVID-19. Sequencing was performed with immunoSEQ multiplex PCR; in TCRdb, only in-frame clones are kept and a portion is missing. The table records some 82,000 clones, 80% to 85% of them present only once. The sequenced sample was peripheral blood. The receptors come from an elderly man with acute or convalescent COVID-19.

The chain links TRBV19 to TRBJ1-4; D uncertain. The germline gives CDR1 LNHDA, CDR2 SQIVND (reference sequence). The CDR3 extends over 16 amino acids. The V end was cut by 0 bases, the J end by 8 bases, with 16 bases between. The CDR3 loop reads CASSIDPEQPTEKLFF. The CDR3 nucleotides read TGTGCCAGTAGTATAGATCCGGAACAGCCAACCGAAAAACTGTTTTTT. Complete variable domain (other parts from reference TRBV19 and TRBJ1-4): DGGITQSPKYLFRKEGQNVTLSCEQNLNHDAMYWYRQDPGQGLRLIYYSQIVNDFQKGDIAEGYSVSREKKESFPLTVTSAQKNPTAFYLCASSIDPEQPTEKLFFGSGTQLSVL.

This clone occurred a few times. The chain couples TRBV25-1 to TRBJ2-2; TRBD2 aligns across 13 bases. Germline loops: CDR1 MGHDK, CDR2 SYGVNS. The CDR3 runs 17 residues. V lost 4 bases, J lost 3 bases, and 5 bases stayed unmatched. CDR3 DNA sequence: TGTGCCAGCAGTGGGACTAGCGGGAGTATAGACACCGGGGAGCTGTTTTTT. It encodes CASSGTSGSIDTGELFF.

The V gene is TRBV6-2 or TRBV6-3, the J gene TRBJ1-2, with no clear D. Germline V gene data show CDR1 as MNHEY and CDR2 as SVGEGT. Trimming left V 0 bases short and J 5 bases short, with 7 bases between. This CDR3 region has 13 residues. The CDR3 spells CASSYSYPYGYTF. The DNA for the CDR3 is TGTGCCAGCAGTTACTCGTATCCGTATGGCTACACCTTC.

The chain is built from TRBV5-6 and TRBJ1-1, with TRBD1 matching over 9 bases. Germline V gene data show CDR1 as SGHDT and CDR2 as YYEEEE. Losses at the gene ends were 4 bases for V and 1 base for J; bases not matched to a gene: 11. CDR3 size: 17 residues. The CDR3 loop reads CASSIGGPGQGNTEAFF. In DNA form, the CDR3 reads TGTGCCAGCAGCATTGGTGGGCCGGGACAGGGGAACACTGAAGCTTTCTTT.

The gene calls are TRBV7-2 and TRBJ1-4; 7 bases map to TRBD1. The germline V gene encodes CDR1 SGHTA and CDR2 FQGNSA. The CDR3 contains 16 residues. V lost 1 base to trimming and J lost 8 bases; unmatched junction nucleotides: 10. For the CDR3, the DNA is TGTGCCAGCAGCTTAGGAGGGACAGCCTCTCAGGAAAAACTGTTTTTT. This gives the protein CASSLGGTASQEKLFF.

The CDR3: CASSPYSGRTDTQYF. CDR3 DNA: TGTGCCAGCTCACCATATTCAGGGCGTACAGATACGCAGTATTTT. The chain employs TRBV18 and TRBJ2-3, with a possible D match to TRBD1 (5 bases). Germline lookup yields CDR1 KGHSH and CDR2 LQKENI. The CDR3 totals 15 residues. Between the trimmed V and J ends, which lost 2 bases and 3 bases, there was a span of 12 bases.

The rearrangement uses TRBV5-1 and TRBJ2-7; a weak D match, TRBD2 (5 bases). Germline V gene data show CDR1 as SGHRS and CDR2 as YFSETQ. The CDR3 covers 18 residues. V shed 0 bases and J shed 1 base, with 20 bases lying between them. The CDR3 region is CASSLDLTRGSRSYEQYF. The CDR3 region has the DNA TGCGCCAGCAGCTTGGACCTTACTCGGGGTAGCCGATCCTACGAGCAGTACTTC.

This clone was detected only a few times. J is TRBJ2-5 and V is TRBV6-6; no firm D call. The CDR3 is 11 amino acids. The germline V and J ends were trimmed by 2 bases and 6 bases, with 4 bases remaining between them. The germline V gene has CDR1 MNHNY and CDR2 SVGAGI (reference sequence). The CDR3 loop is CASSYGQTQYF. Here the CDR3 DNA reads TGTGCCAGCAGTTACGGGCAGACCCAGTACTTC.